One TCR beta chain is described in this entry. Study processing details: Reference gene primer amplification yielded estimated nucleated cell counts. The assay was immunoSEQ multiplex PCR, and TCRdb's table has in-frame clones only and misses some. V, J and clone size are taken as reported in that table, and D and trimming were inferred from the DNA itself. This sample yields 200,000 to 250,000 clones, of which roughly 86% are seen a single time; 7.6% belongs to the top ten. These data belong to a study of blood T cell repertoires in COVID-19. Study-level information: COVID-19 samples from acute and convalescent phases originated in the United States, Italy and Spain. The cDNA or gDNA used as material had been derived from T cells, B-cell-depleted T cells, or PBMCs.

The CDR3 sequence is 14 residues long. The V segment lost 3 bases and the J segment 4 bases; nucleotides outside the gene matches: 6. CDR1 and CDR2 from the germline V gene are SGHRS and YFSETQ. The chain links TRBV5-1 to TRBJ1-1; 7 bases are shared with TRBD1. This TCR was sampled from a woman in her forties or fifties with active or convalescent COVID-19. The sequencing input was peripheral blood. The chain's CDR3 is CASSSTTGSTEAFF. The CDR3 nucleotides are TGCGCCAGCAGCTCCACGACAGGGAGCACTGAAGCTTTCTTT.